This entry lists 12 T cell receptor beta chains sequenced from one sample in a study of CD8+ T cells in alopecia areata. RNA, once extracted, was reverse transcribed into cDNA for use as the sequencing template. The method was immunoSEQ multiplex PCR; TCRdb's version includes in-frame clones alone and lacks a portion of them. The sample includes more than 150,000 clones, approximately 49% of them seen just once. Noted treatment: oral pan-JAK inhibitor, 5-10 mg twice daily. The source material was CD8+ T cells sorted from blood, sampled at approximately week 51, from a patient treated with tofacitinib. The receptors originated from a human donor with alopecia areata.

This clone has just a few counts. The chain is built from TRBV11-2 and TRBJ2-7; no clear D gene. The V end lost 7 bases, the J end lost 3 bases, and 10 bases lay between the germline ends. The CDR3 totals 12 residues. Germline V gene lookup returns CDR1 SGHAT and CDR2 FQNNGV. The CDR3 nucleotides are TGTGCCAGCACCCTTTTAGGCTACGAGCAGTACTTC. As protein: CASTLLGYEQYF. Drawing the rest from reference TRBV11-2 and TRBJ2-7, the complete variable domain is EAGVAQSPRYKIIEKRQSVAFWCNPISGHATLYWYQQILGQGPKLLIQFQNNGVVDDSQLPKDRFSAERLKGVDSTLKIQPAKLEDSAVYLCASTLLGYEQYFGPGTRLTVT.

The CDR3 protein is CASSSRQGATLHF. As DNA, the CDR3 is TGTGCCAGCAGCTCACGACAGGGGGCGACCCTCCACTTT. V gene TRBV7-2 combines with J gene TRBJ1-6; 10 bases are shared with TRBD1. The CDR3 sequence is 13 residues long. Germline CDR1 reads SGHTA; CDR2 reads FQGNSA. The V segment lost 4 bases and the J segment 14 bases; nucleotides outside the gene matches: 5.

This clone was observed a handful of times. V is TRBV7-9 and J is TRBJ1-1, with D possibly being TRBD1 (5 bases). This CDR3 is 15 amino acids long. Germline CDR1 SEHNR, CDR2 FQNEAQ (reference sequence). Trimming left V 0 bases short and J 12 bases short, with 20 bases between. The CDR3 DNA reads as TGTGCCAGCAGCTTAGCTGAGGGGCCCCCGGTGGGAACTTTCTTT. This gives the protein CASSLAEGPPVGTFF.

The chain joins TRBV18 to TRBJ2-7; D is unclear. CDR3 length: 15 amino acids. CDR1 and CDR2 (germline): KGHSH, LQKENI. With 6 bases removed from V and 0 bases from J, the gap between germline ends came to 15 bases. CDR3 protein: CASSGKNEISYEQYF. The DNA of the CDR3 is TGTGCCAGCTCGGGCAAGAACGAAATCTCCTACGAGCAGTACTTC.

The chain joins TRBV28 to TRBJ2-7; perhaps TRBD1 as D (5 bases). Between the trimmed V and J ends, which lost 5 bases and 0 bases, there was a span of 14 bases. The CDR3 sequence is 15 residues long. Germline-derived CDR1 and CDR2 are MDHEN and SYDVKM. This CDR3 reads CASSPDSDNSYEQYF. As DNA, the CDR3 is TGTGCCAGCAGTCCAGACAGTGATAACTCCTACGAGCAGTACTTC.

V and J are TRBV9 and TRBJ2-7; the D is unclear. Trimming left V 3 bases short and J 0 bases short, with 4 bases between. There are 12 residues in the CDR3. CDR1 and CDR2 (germline): SGDLS, YYNGEE. The CDR3 sequence: CASSGGSYEQYF. In nucleotides, the CDR3 is TGTGCCAGCAGCGGCGGCTCCTACGAGCAGTACTTC.

This clone has more than one count but fewer than ten. The chain uses TRBV7-2 and TRBJ1-6; 8 bases map to TRBD1. V lost 1 base, J lost 5 bases, and 1 base stayed unmatched. CDR1 and CDR2 from the germline V gene are SGHTA and FQGNSA. This CDR3 is 15 amino acids long. The CDR3 loop reads CASSLGTGNNSPLHF. DNA for the CDR3: TGTGCCAGCAGCTTAGGGACAGGGAATAATTCACCCCTCCACTTT.

The V call is TRBV7-9, the J call TRBJ1-4; D perhaps matches TRBD1 (5 bases). V was cut by 3 bases and J by 6 bases, with 14 bases left in between. Germline lookup yields CDR1 SEHNR and CDR2 FQNEAQ (reference sequence). This CDR3 has 15 amino acids. DNA for the CDR3: TGTGCCAGCAGCTTTACCGGGACGGGAGATGAAAAACTGTTTTTT. This codes for CASSFTGTGDEKLFF.

This clone has more than one count but fewer than ten. DNA of the CDR3: TGTGCCTGGAGCGCTGGCCAGGGACGGATCTACGAGCAGTACTTC. This translates into CAWSAGQGRIYEQYF. V usage is TRBV30 and J usage is TRBJ2-7, with D perhaps assigned TRBD1 or TRBD2 (5 bases each). Germline V gene sequence: CDR1 GTSNPN, CDR2 SVGIG (reference sequence). V gave up 3 bases and J gave up 3 bases, with 18 bases separating them. This CDR3 has 15 amino acids. The whole variable domain, remainder taken from reference TRBV30 and TRBJ2-7, is SQTIHQWPATLVQPVGSPLSLECTVEGTSNPNLYWYRQAAGRGLQLLFYSVGIGQISSEVPQNLSASRPQDRQFILSSKKLLLSDSGFYLCAWSAGQGRIYEQYFGPGTRLTVT.

This clone was counted a single time. The chain carries TRBV13 and TRBJ1-1; 8 bases agree with TRBD1. CDR1 and CDR2 from the germline V gene are PRHDT and FYEKMQ (reference sequence). The CDR3 covers 15 residues. The ends lost 5 bases at V and 5 bases at J; junction bases unmatched: 10. The CDR3 region has the DNA TGTGCCAGCAGCCCCCGGGTACAGGGGGGAACTGAAGCTTTCTTT. It translates to CASSPRVQGGTEAFF.

The V and J genes are TRBV2 and TRBJ1-2, with D unresolved. CDR1 is SNHLY, CDR2 FYNNEI, per germline. Between the trimmed V and J ends, which lost 10 bases and 3 bases, there was a span of 21 bases. This CDR3 has 15 amino acids. DNA for the CDR3: TGTGCCACCCTGGCTACCGCTGAGGGAGACTATGGCTACACCTTC. Protein product: CATLATAEGDYGYTF.

The chain recombines TRBV27 with TRBJ2-1; TRBD2 matches 11 bases. With 8 bases clipped from V and 9 bases from J, the junction kept 9 bases outside the gene matches. The V gene's germline CDR1 is MNHEY and CDR2 SMNVEV (reference sequence). This CDR3 has 14 residues. The CDR3 region is CASALAGGPGEQFF. As DNA, the CDR3 is TGTGCCAGCGCCTTAGCGGGGGGGCCCGGTGAGCAGTTCTTC.